This T cell receptor beta chain appears in the sequencing data of a study of blood T cell repertoires in COVID-19. Study background: From the United States, Italy and Spain came samples of acute and convalescent COVID-19. The cDNA or gDNA used as material had been derived from T cells, B-cell-depleted T cells, or PBMCs.

Original processing methods: Researchers report that nucleated cell counts were estimated from reference gene primer amplification. TCRdb's table, derived via immunoSEQ multiplex PCR, lists solely in-frame clones and lacks some. That table furnishes V, J and clone size, whereas the DNA furnished D and trimming. The sample lists roughly 100,000 clones, about 76% occurring once. Trimming took 4 bases from V and 2 from J, leaving 11 bases between them. Germline V gives CDR1 MDHEN, CDR2 SYDVKM. The CDR3 covers 14 residues. The gene calls are TRBV28 and TRBJ1-2; D is possibly TRBD1 (5 bases). The TCR sequence derives from a woman at least 80 years old with acute or convalescent COVID-19. Sequencing was performed on peripheral blood. The CDR3 DNA is TGTGCCAGCAGTTCCCCCCCAGGGAACTATGGCTACACCTTC. This translates into CASSSPPGNYGYTF.